The clone carrying this T cell receptor (beta chain) was found a few times. The antigen is not known. The record originates from a study of blood T cells in healthy people across ages. Study results and caveats: Unsorted PBMC input precluded a conclusive naive versus antigen-experienced comparison. A strong correlation between TCR beta diversity and naive T cell percentage was seen.

Then a second PCR, running about 7 to 11 cycles, was carried out with a sample-barcoded 5' primer and a J-beta primer mix. Every single cDNA molecule received a tag from a template-switch adaptor with 12 random nucleotides. TCRdb re-analysed the 5' RACE reads in MiXCR, keeping a single row per CDR3 protein. Seen here are 700,000 to 850,000 distinct CDR3 sequences, about 53% observed once, and the top ten hold 40% to 50%. V was clipped by 4 bases and J by 1 base, with 6 bases between them. CDR1 is MGHDK and CDR2 is SYGVNS in the germline V gene. The CDR3 runs to 13 residues. Staff drew roughly 10 milliliters of peripheral blood from each donor.

The sequencing input was blood. The rearrangement joins TRBV25-1 to TRBJ2-3; D is unresolved. This clonotype was sampled from a man older than 75 in good health. The CDR3 bases are TGTGCCAGCAGTGGAACAGGCACAGATACGCAGTATTTT. Amino acid sequence: CASSGTGTDTQYF.